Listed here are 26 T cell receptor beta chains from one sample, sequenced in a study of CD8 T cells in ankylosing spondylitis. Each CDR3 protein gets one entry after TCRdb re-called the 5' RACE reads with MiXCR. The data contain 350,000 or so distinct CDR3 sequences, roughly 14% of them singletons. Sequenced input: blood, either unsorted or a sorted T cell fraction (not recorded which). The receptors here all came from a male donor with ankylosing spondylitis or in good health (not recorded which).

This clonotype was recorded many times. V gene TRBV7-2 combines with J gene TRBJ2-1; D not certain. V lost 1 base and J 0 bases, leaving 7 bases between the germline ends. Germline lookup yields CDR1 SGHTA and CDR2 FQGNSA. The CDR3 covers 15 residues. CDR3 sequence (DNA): TGTGCCAGCAGCTTAGAGGCGAGCTCCTACAATGAGCAGTTCTTC. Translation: CASSLEASSYNEQFF.

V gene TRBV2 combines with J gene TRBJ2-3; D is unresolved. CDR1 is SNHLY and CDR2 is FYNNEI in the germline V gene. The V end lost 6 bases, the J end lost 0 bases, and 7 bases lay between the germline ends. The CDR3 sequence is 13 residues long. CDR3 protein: CASRRSSTDTQYF. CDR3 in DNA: TGTGCCAGCAGGCGGAGTAGCACAGATACGCAGTATTTT. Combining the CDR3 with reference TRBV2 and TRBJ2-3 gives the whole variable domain EPEVTQTPSHQVTQMGQEVILRCVPISNHLYFYWYRQILGQKVEFLVSFYNNEISEKSEIFDDQFSVERPDGSNFTLKIRSTKLEDSAMYFCASRRSSTDTQYFGPGTRLTVL.

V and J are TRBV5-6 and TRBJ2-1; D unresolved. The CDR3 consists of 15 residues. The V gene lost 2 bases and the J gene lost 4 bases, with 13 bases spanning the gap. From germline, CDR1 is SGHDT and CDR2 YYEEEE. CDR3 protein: CASSFATAPYNEQFF. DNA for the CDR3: TGTGCCAGCAGCTTTGCTACAGCTCCTTACAATGAGCAGTTCTTC.

The CDR3 protein is CASSPVASGFTDTQYF. The CDR3 DNA reads as TGTGCCAGCTCACCAGTGGCTAGCGGGTTCACAGATACGCAGTATTTT. The J gene is TRBJ2-3, the V gene TRBV18; 8 nucleotides match TRBD2. The germline V gene encodes CDR1 KGHSH and CDR2 LQKENI. This CDR3 has 16 amino acids. The ends lost 2 bases at V and 2 bases at J; junction bases unmatched: 6.

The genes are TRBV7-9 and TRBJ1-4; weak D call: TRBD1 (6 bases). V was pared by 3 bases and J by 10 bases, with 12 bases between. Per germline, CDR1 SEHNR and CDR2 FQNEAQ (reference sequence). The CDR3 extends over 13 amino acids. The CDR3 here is CASSLDSVGKLFF. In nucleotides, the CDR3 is TGTGCCAGCAGCTTGGACAGCGTGGGAAAACTGTTTTTT.

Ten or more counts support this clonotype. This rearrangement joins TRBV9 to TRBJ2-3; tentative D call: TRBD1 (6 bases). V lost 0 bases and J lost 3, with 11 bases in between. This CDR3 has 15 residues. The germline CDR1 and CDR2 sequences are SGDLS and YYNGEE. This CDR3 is CASSVVLGGTDTQYF. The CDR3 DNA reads TGTGCCAGCAGCGTAGTACTAGGGGGTACAGATACGCAGTATTTT.

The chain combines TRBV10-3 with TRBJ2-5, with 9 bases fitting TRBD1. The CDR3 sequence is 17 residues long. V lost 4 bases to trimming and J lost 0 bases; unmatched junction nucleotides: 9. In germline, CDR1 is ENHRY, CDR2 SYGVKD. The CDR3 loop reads CAISGAGQGSYQETQYF. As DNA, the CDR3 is TGTGCCATCAGTGGAGCGGGACAGGGATCGTACCAAGAGACCCAGTACTTC.

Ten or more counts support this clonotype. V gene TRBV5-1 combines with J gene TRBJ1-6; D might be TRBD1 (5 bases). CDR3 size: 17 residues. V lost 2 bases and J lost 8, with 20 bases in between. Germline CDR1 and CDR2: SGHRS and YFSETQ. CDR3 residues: CASSFALQGSSYSPLHF. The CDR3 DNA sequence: TGCGCCAGCAGCTTCGCCCTTCAGGGTTCGTCCTATTCACCCCTCCACTTT.

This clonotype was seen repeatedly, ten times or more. The CDR3 is CASSVEGGMGYEQYF. The CDR3 coding sequence is TGTGCCAGCAGCGTAGAAGGGGGGATGGGATACGAGCAGTACTTC. The rearrangement joins TRBV9 to TRBJ2-7; either TRBD1 or TRBD2 may fit D (6 bases each). The V gene's germline CDR1 is SGDLS and CDR2 YYNGEE. Deletions cut 0 bases from V and 4 bases from J, with 14 bases between. The CDR3 has 15 residues.

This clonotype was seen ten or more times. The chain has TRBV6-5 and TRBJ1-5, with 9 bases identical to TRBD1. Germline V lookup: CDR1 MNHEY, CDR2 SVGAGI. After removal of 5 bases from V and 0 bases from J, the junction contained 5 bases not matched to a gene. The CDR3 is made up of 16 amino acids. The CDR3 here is CASSTGTGSSNQPQHF. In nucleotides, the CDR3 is TGTGCCAGCAGTACTGGGACAGGGAGTAGCAATCAGCCCCAGCATTTT.

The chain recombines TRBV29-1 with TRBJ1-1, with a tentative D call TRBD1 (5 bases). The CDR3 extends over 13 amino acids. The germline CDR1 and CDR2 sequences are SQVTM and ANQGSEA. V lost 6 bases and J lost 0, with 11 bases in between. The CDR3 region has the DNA TGCAGCGTGGAGGGACCGTTGAACACTGAAGCTTTCTTT. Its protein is CSVEGPLNTEAFF.

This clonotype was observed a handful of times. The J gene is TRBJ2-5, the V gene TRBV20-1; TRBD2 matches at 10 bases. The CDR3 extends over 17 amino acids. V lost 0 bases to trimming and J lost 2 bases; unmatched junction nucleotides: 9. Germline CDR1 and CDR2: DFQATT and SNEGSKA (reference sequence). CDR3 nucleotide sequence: TGCAGTGCTAGAGATTACCTAGGACTAGCGGTACAAGAGACCCAGTACTTC. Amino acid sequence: CSARDYLGLAVQETQYF.

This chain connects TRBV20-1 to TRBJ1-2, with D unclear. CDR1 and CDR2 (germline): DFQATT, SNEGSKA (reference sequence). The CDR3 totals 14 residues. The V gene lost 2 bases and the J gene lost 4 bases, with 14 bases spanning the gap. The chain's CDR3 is CSARPRQALYGYTF. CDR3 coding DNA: TGCAGTGCTAGACCTAGGCAGGCGCTCTATGGCTACACCTTC.

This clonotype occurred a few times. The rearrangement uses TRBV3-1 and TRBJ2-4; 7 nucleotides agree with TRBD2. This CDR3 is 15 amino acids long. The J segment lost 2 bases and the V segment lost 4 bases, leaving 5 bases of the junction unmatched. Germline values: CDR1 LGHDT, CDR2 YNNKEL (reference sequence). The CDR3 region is CASSPTGGSKNIQYF. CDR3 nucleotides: TGTGCCAGCAGCCCGACCGGGGGGTCCAAAAACATTCAGTACTTC.

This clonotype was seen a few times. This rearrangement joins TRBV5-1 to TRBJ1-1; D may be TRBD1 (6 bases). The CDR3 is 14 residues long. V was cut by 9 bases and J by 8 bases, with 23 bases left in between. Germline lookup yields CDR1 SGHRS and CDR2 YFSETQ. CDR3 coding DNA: TGCGCCATAACGAGGACAGAAAACTTGAACGAAGCTTTCTTT. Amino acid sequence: CAITRTENLNEAFF.

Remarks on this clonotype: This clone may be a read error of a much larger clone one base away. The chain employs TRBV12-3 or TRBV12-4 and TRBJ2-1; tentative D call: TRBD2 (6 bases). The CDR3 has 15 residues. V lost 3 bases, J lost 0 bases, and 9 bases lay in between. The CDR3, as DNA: TGTGCCAGCAGTTTGGGGAGGCGCTCCTACAATGAGCAGTTCTTC. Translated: CASSLGRRSYNEQFF.

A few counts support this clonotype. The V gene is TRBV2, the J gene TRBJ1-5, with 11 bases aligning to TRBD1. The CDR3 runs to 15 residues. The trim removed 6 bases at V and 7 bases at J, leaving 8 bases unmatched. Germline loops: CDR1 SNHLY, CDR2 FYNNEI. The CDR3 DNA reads TGTGCCAGCAGCGCCGGACAGGGGGCTTGGCAGCCCCAGCATTTT. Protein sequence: CASSAGQGAWQPQHF. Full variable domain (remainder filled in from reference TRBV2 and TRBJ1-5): EPEVTQTPSHQVTQMGQEVILRCVPISNHLYFYWYRQILGQKVEFLVSFYNNEISEKSEIFDDQFSVERPDGSNFTLKIRSTKLEDSAMYFCASSAGQGAWQPQHFGDGTRLSIL.

Here the CDR3 reads CASSEVEGSKFF. The CDR3, as DNA: TGTGCCAGCAGCGAAGTGGAGGGGTCAAAGTTCTTC. The V gene is TRBV3-1, the J gene TRBJ2-1; TRBD2 might be the D (6 bases). V was pared by 5 bases and J by 14 bases, with 16 bases between. Germline V gene lookup returns CDR1 LGHDT and CDR2 YNNKEL (reference sequence). There are 12 residues in the CDR3.

The CDR3 bases are TGTGCCACCTCCCCGGGGACGGTGTCCTACGAGCAGTACTTC. Translating gives CATSPGTVSYEQYF. The V gene is TRBV10-3, the J gene TRBJ2-7, with D perhaps assigned TRBD1 or TRBD2 (5 bases each). Deletions cut 10 bases from V and 1 base from J, with 17 bases between. Germline V gene sequence: CDR1 ENHRY, CDR2 SYGVKD. The CDR3 is made up of 14 amino acids.

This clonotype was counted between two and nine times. This chain's CDR3 is CASRQRAGKSLYYGYTF. CDR3 bases: TGTGCCAGCAGACAACGGGCAGGGAAGTCATTATACTATGGCTACACCTTC. The rearrangement joins TRBV27 to TRBJ1-2; weak D call: TRBD1 (5 bases). The CDR3 spans 17 residues. Trimming left V 6 bases short and J 3 bases short, with 23 bases between. Germline CDR1 reads MNHEY; CDR2 reads SMNVEV (reference sequence).

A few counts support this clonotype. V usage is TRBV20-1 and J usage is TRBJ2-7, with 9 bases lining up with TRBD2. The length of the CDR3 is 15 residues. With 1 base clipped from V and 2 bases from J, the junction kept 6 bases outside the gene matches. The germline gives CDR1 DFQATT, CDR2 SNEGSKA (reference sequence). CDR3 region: CSARGSSSGAYEQYF. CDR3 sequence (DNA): TGCAGTGCTAGAGGAAGCTCTAGCGGGGCCTACGAGCAGTACTTC.

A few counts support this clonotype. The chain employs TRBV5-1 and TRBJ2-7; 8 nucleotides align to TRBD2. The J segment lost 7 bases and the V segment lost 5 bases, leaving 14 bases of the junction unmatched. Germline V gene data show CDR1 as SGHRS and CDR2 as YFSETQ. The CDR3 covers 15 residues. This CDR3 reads CASSPVGLAGEEQYF. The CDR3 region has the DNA TGCGCCAGCAGTCCCGTAGGGCTAGCGGGCGAAGAGCAGTACTTC. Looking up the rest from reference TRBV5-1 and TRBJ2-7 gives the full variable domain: KAGVTQTPRYLIKTRGQQVTLSCSPISGHRSVSWYQQTPGQGLQFLFEYFSETQRNKGNFPGRFSGRQFSNSRSEMNVSTLELGDSALYLCASSPVGLAGEEQYFGPGTRLTVT.

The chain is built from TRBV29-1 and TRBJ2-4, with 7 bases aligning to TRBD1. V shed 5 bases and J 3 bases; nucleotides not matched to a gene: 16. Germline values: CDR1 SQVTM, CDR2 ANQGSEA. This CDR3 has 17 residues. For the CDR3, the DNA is TGCAGCGTTTCCATCGGGCCAGGGGGTTTAATCAAAAACATTCAGTACTTC. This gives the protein CSVSIGPGGLIKNIQYF.

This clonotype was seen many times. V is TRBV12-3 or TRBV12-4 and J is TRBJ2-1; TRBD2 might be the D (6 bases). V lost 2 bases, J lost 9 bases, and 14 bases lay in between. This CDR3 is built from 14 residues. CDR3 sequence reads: CASSLIGGSGEQFF. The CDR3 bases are TGTGCCAGCAGTTTAATTGGAGGGAGCGGTGAGCAGTTCTTC.

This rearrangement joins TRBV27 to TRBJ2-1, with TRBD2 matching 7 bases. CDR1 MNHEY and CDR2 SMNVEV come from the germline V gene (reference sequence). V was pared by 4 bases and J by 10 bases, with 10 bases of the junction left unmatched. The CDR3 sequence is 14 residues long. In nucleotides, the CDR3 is TGTGCCAGCAGTTACCTAGCGGCCCTGTCGGAGCAGTTCTTC. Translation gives CASSYLAALSEQFF.

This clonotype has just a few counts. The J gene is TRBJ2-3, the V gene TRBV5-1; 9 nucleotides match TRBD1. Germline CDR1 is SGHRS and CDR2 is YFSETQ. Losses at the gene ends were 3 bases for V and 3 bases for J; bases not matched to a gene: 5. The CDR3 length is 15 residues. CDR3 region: CASSSGTGFTDTQYF. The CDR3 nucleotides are TGCGCCAGCAGCTCGGGGACAGGGTTTACAGATACGCAGTATTTT.